These 29 T cell receptor beta chains share one sample of origin, sequenced in a study of vaccination effects on CD4 cells after COVID-19. Libraries were prepared by immunoSEQ multiplex PCR; TCRdb keeps only in-frame clonotypes and omits some of them. The data hold approximately 57,000 clones, with approximately 72% observed a single time. Their antigen targets remain unknown. Once cultured for more than nine days, the cells underwent separation to obtain CD4+ T cells. Two doses of BNT162b2 or mRNA-1273 vaccine were administered to participants. The source was CD4+ T cells from PBMCs cultured without peptide, collected after COVID-19 vaccination. Receptor source: a human donor who received a COVID-19 vaccine.

The rearrangement joins TRBV7-9 to TRBJ1-4; D is perhaps TRBD1 (5 bases). The CDR3 sequence is 15 residues long. The V end was cut by 6 bases, the J end by 5 bases, with 16 bases between. Germline lookup yields CDR1 SEHNR and CDR2 FQNEAQ (reference sequence). CDR3 coding DNA: TGTGCCAGCAGTTCCCCAGGGATCTTCAATGAAAAACTGTTTTTT. This sequence encodes CASSSPGIFNEKLFF.

This sequence joins TRBV24-1 and TRBJ2-3, with 10 nucleotides matching TRBD2. CDR3 size: 16 residues. Germline CDR1 is KGHDR and CDR2 is SFDVKD. The junction had 12 bases not matched to a gene; V was cut back by 5 bases and J by 8 bases. CDR3 DNA sequence: TGTGCCACCAGTGCCCGGACTAGCGGATCCTCTTTTACGCAGTATTTT. Protein: CATSARTSGSSFTQYF.

This chain links TRBV6-5 with TRBJ1-2, with D maybe TRBD1 (5 bases). CDR1 and CDR2 from the germline V gene are MNHEY and SVGAGI. This CDR3 has 13 residues. V was shortened by 8 bases and J by 2 bases, with 12 bases between the two germline ends. The CDR3 sequence is CASWGGSNYGYTF. In nucleotides, the CDR3 is TGTGCCAGCTGGGGCGGGTCCAACTATGGCTACACCTTC.

The genes are TRBV12-3 or TRBV12-4 and TRBJ1-1, with a weak D call TRBD1 (5 bases). V was pared by 5 bases and J by 5 bases, with 9 bases between. The CDR3 has 12 amino acids. CDR3 DNA: TGTGCCAGCAGTCCAGAGGGGACTGAAGCTTTCTTT. Encoded protein: CASSPEGTEAFF.

The gene calls are TRBV6-1 and TRBJ1-5, with a tentative D call TRBD1 (5 bases). The CDR3 is made up of 17 amino acids. Germline loops: CDR1 MNHNS, CDR2 SASEGT. With 3 bases removed from V and 0 bases from J, the gap between germline ends came to 15 bases. Here the CDR3 reads CASSEGSGVYSNQPQHF. Written as DNA, the CDR3 is TGTGCCAGCAGTGAGGGGTCGGGGGTTTATAGCAATCAGCCCCAGCATTTT.

The chain has TRBV7-6 and TRBJ2-2; TRBD2 matches 11 bases. With V trimmed by 7 bases and J by 7 bases, 14 bases remained unmatched. This CDR3 region has 17 residues. The germline V gene has CDR1 SGHVS and CDR2 FNYEAQ. The CDR3 DNA sequence: TGTGCCAGCACCACTGTAGCGGGGGGGCCTAGGGTCGGGGAGCTGTTTTTT. Encoded protein: CASTTVAGGPRVGELFF.

V and J are TRBV2 and TRBJ1-6; perhaps TRBD1 as D (6 bases). The CDR3 is 13 amino acids. Germline V gives CDR1 SNHLY, CDR2 FYNNEI. Trimming cost V 7 bases and J 16 bases, with 20 bases left between them. The CDR3 sequence: CASNPYTGQSLHF. The CDR3, as DNA: TGTGCCAGCAATCCCTATACGGGACAAAGTCTCCACTTT.

This clone appeared a single time. As DNA, the CDR3 is TGTGCCAGCAGCTTAGCTCCAGGGGTATCCAATGAGCAGTTCTTC. Protein product: CASSLAPGVSNEQFF. The chain joins TRBV7-6 to TRBJ2-1; weak D call: TRBD1 (6 bases). Per germline, CDR1 SGHVS and CDR2 FNYEAQ. Trimming shortened V by 0 bases and J by 6 bases, and 12 bases separated the two germline ends. The CDR3 contains 15 residues.

The genes are TRBV6-5 and TRBJ1-1, with 7 bases that match TRBD1. V was clipped by 6 bases and J by 6 bases; unmatched bases: 7. This CDR3 contains 13 residues. Germline CDR1 MNHEY, CDR2 SVGAGI. CDR3: CASSKTGTAEAFF. The CDR3 region has the DNA TGTGCCAGCAGCAAGACAGGGACCGCTGAAGCTTTCTTT.

The V and J genes are TRBV4-1 and TRBJ2-2; D not resolved. CDR1 MGHRA and CDR2 YSYEKL come from the germline V gene. Trimming removed 1 base from V and 0 bases from J, with 9 bases in between. This CDR3 has 16 residues. The CDR3 DNA is TGCGCCAGCAGCCAAGCACTATACGCGAACACCGGGGAGCTGTTTTTT. Translated, it gives CASSQALYANTGELFF.

This chain joins TRBV6-2 or TRBV6-3 and TRBJ2-5; 10 nucleotides line up with TRBD1. The CDR3 sequence is 15 residues long. With V trimmed by 5 bases and J by 6 bases, 9 bases remained unmatched. Germline V gene lookup returns CDR1 MNHEY and CDR2 SVGEGT. The CDR3 DNA reads as TGTGCCAGCAGTGGGGAGACAGGGGGCGCGAAGACCCAGTACTTC. Translation gives CASSGETGGAKTQYF.

The J gene is TRBJ1-2, the V gene TRBV7-2; no clear D gene. The V end lost 2 bases, the J end lost 6 bases, and 10 bases lay between the germline ends. The CDR3 length is 13 residues. Germline values: CDR1 SGHTA, CDR2 FQGNSA. The CDR3 DNA reads as TGTGCCAGCAGCTTAAACCCCCGGGATGGCTACACCTTC. It codes for CASSLNPRDGYTF.

The V and J genes are TRBV3-1 (or the pseudogene TRBV3-2) and TRBJ1-1; no firm D call. V lost 4 bases and J 6 bases, leaving 12 bases between the germline ends. The CDR3 runs 13 residues. Germline V gives CDR1 LGHDT, CDR2 YNNKEL (reference sequence). CDR3 in amino acids: CASSPQSGPEAFF. The CDR3, as DNA: TGTGCCAGCAGCCCGCAGAGCGGCCCTGAAGCTTTCTTT.

This clone has only one observation. The chain carries TRBV6-2 or TRBV6-3 and TRBJ1-2; D gene unclear. V lost 0 bases and J 5 bases, leaving 10 bases between the germline ends. From germline, CDR1 is MNHEY and CDR2 SVGEGT. The CDR3 has 14 amino acids. CDR3 DNA sequence: TGTGCCAGCAGTTACTCGACTGTTCAATATGGCTACACCTTC. It codes for CASSYSTVQYGYTF.

This chain joins TRBV4-3 and TRBJ1-1; D ambiguous. The CDR3 covers 13 residues. CDR1 is LGHNA and CDR2 is YSLEER in the germline V gene. The V end was cut by 0 bases, the J end by 8 bases, with 10 bases between. CDR3 sequence reads: CASSQDFQEEAFF. The CDR3 DNA follows: TGCGCCAGCAGCCAAGATTTCCAGGAAGAAGCTTTCTTT.

V gene TRBV15 combines with J gene TRBJ1-4; a possible D gene is TRBD1 (6 bases). The CDR3 runs to 14 residues. V dropped 3 bases and J dropped 3 bases, with 8 bases sitting between them. The germline V gene has CDR1 LNHNV and CDR2 YYDKDF (reference sequence). CDR3 nucleotides: TGTGCCACCAGCAGTAGGGGGTCTAATGAAAAACTGTTTTTT. This gives the protein CATSSRGSNEKLFF. The variable domain in full, completed from reference TRBV15 and TRBJ1-4, reads DAMVIQNPRYQVTQFGKPVTLSCSQTLNHNVMYWYQQKSSQAPKLLFHYYDKDFNNEADTPDNFQSRRPNTSFCFLDIRSPGLGDTAMYLCATSSRGSNEKLFFGSGTQLSVL.

The chain links TRBV7-9 to TRBJ1-1, with D hard to call. Looked up from germline, CDR1 is SEHNR and CDR2 is FQNEAQ (reference sequence). V lost 5 bases and J lost 4, with 17 bases in between. This CDR3 has 15 residues. CDR3 amino acids: CASSPGGSGVTEAFF. In DNA, the CDR3 is TGTGCCAGCAGCCCTGGCGGTAGTGGCGTCACTGAAGCTTTCTTT.

The rearrangement joins TRBV6-5 to TRBJ2-7, with D hard to call. There are 12 residues in the CDR3. Deletions cut 6 bases from V and 0 bases from J, with 6 bases between. Germline lookup yields CDR1 MNHEY and CDR2 SVGAGI. Here the CDR3 reads CASSSSSYEQYF. The DNA of the CDR3 is TGTGCCAGCAGCAGTAGCTCCTACGAGCAGTACTTC.

The genes are TRBV2 and TRBJ1-3; D perhaps matches TRBD1 (6 bases). Germline CDR1 is SNHLY and CDR2 is FYNNEI. Trimming cost V 7 bases and J 4 bases, with 11 bases left between them. This CDR3 comprises 13 residues. The CDR3 sequence: CASIRDKGNTIYF. CDR3 in DNA: TGTGCCAGCATCCGGGACAAAGGAAACACCATATATTTT.

V gene TRBV9 combines with J gene TRBJ2-7; TRBD2 agrees at 7 bases. The CDR3 has 15 amino acids. CDR1 and CDR2 (germline): SGDLS, YYNGEE. V lost 0 bases, J lost 4 bases, and 7 bases stayed unmatched. CDR3 nucleotide sequence: TGTGCCAGCAGCGTAGAGGGCGGGAGTGGTTACGAGCAGTACTTC. Translation: CASSVEGGSGYEQYF.

As DNA, the CDR3 is TGTGCCAGCAGTGGCGGAACCTACGAGCAGTACTTC. Translation: CASSGGTYEQYF. The J gene is TRBJ2-7, the V gene TRBV7-9; D gene ambiguous. The germline V gene has CDR1 SEHNR and CDR2 FQNEAQ (reference sequence). The CDR3 is 12 amino acids. The V end lost 6 bases, the J end lost 2 bases, and 8 bases lay between the germline ends.

The V gene is TRBV5-6, the J gene TRBJ2-7; 8 bases align to TRBD1. The CDR3 covers 14 residues. With 4 bases clipped from V and 6 bases from J, the junction kept 9 bases outside the gene matches. Germline-derived CDR1 and CDR2 are SGHDT and YYEEEE. In DNA, the CDR3 is TGTGCCAGCAGCCTAGACAGGGGACAGAGCGAGCAGTACTTC. This codes for CASSLDRGQSEQYF.

This clone occurred once. The chain carries TRBV19 and TRBJ2-6; D perhaps matches TRBD2 (5 bases). V gave up 7 bases and J gave up 0 bases, with 22 bases separating them. The CDR3 runs 19 residues. Germline V CDR1 and CDR2: LNHDA, SQIVND (reference sequence). CDR3 region: CASNAPRKRYSSGANVLTF. CDR3 nucleotide sequence: TGTGCCAGTAACGCCCCGAGAAAGCGGTATAGCTCTGGGGCCAACGTCCTGACTTTC.

The genes are TRBV5-1 and TRBJ2-1, with 9 bases aligning to TRBD2. The V gene end was trimmed by 0 bases and the J gene end by 7 bases; junction bases not matched to a gene: 2. There are 14 residues in the CDR3. The germline V gene encodes CDR1 SGHRS and CDR2 YFSETQ. The CDR3 DNA is TGCGCCAGCAGCTTGGCTCTAGCGGGGAATGAGCAGTTCTTC. It is translated as CASSLALAGNEQFF.

J is TRBJ2-2 and V is TRBV28; no firm D call. Trimming cost V 2 bases and J 4 bases, with 14 bases left between them. In germline, CDR1 is MDHEN, CDR2 SYDVKM. The CDR3 is 16 residues long. CDR3 in amino acids: CASSLAEYSRTGELFF. Written as DNA, the CDR3 is TGTGCCAGCAGTTTAGCAGAGTACAGCCGCACCGGGGAGCTGTTTTTT.

This rearrangement joins TRBV28 to TRBJ2-7; D ambiguous. Per germline, CDR1 MDHEN and CDR2 SYDVKM. V was pared by 6 bases and J by 3 bases, with 12 bases between. This CDR3 is 13 amino acids long. The CDR3 loop reads CASRRPLVYEQYF. CDR3 in DNA: TGTGCCAGCAGACGACCCCTGGTCTACGAGCAGTACTTC. The whole variable domain, remainder taken from reference TRBV28 and TRBJ2-7, is DVKVTQSSRYLVKRTGEKVFLECVQDMDHENMFWYRQDPGLGLRLIYFSYDVKMKEKGDIPEGYSVSREKKERFSLILESASTNQTSMYLCASRRPLVYEQYFGPGTRLTVT.

The chain carries TRBV7-2 and TRBJ2-1; the match to TRBD2 covers 10 bases. After removal of 3 bases from V and 10 bases from J, the junction contained 9 bases not matched to a gene. Germline lookup yields CDR1 SGHTA and CDR2 FQGNSA. This CDR3 spans 15 amino acids. The CDR3 DNA reads as TGTGCCAGCAGCTTCGCTAGCGGGAGACGAGAGGAGCAGTTCTTC. It encodes CASSFASGRREEQFF.

Written as DNA, the CDR3 is TGTGCCAGCAGTGGGGGGGGCGCGGGTGAAAAACTGTTTTTT. Its protein product is CASSGGGAGEKLFF. This chain connects TRBV27 to TRBJ1-4; perhaps TRBD1 as D (6 bases). CDR3 length equals 14 residues. The ends were cut back, 5 bases at V and 7 bases at J, with 14 bases in the middle. Per the germline V gene, CDR1 is MNHEY and CDR2 is SMNVEV (reference sequence).

The table lists this clone with a count of one. This chain's CDR3 is CASSAGLAGGPGELFF. CDR3 nucleotide sequence: TGTGCCAGCAGCGCCGGACTAGCGGGGGGGCCCGGGGAGCTGTTTTTT. The rearrangement links TRBV7-3 to TRBJ2-2, with 15 bases matching TRBD2. Trimming removed 5 bases from V and 6 bases from J; junction bases left unmatched: 4. This CDR3 comprises 16 residues. CDR1 is SGHTA, CDR2 FQGTGA, per germline.